Presented here are 26 T cell receptor beta chains from one specimen sequenced in a study of T cells in Graves' hyperthyroidism and ophthalmopathy. Researchers took RNA transcripts and amplified the TCR beta CDR3 regions from them. An initial round of RT-PCR targeting the TCR CDR3 relied on the HTBI primer set. TCRdb reprocessed the multiplex PCR reads with MiXCR, giving one entry per CDR3 protein. The data show under 250,000 distinct CDR3 sequences, roughly 18% seen once. The sample was blood. These receptors originate from a man aged 50 or older with Graves' hyperthyroidism.

This clonotype showed up just a few times. The V call is TRBV11-3, the J call TRBJ2-7; D is undetermined. This CDR3 has 14 amino acids. Trimming took 0 bases from V and 7 from J, leaving 13 bases between them. Germline assignment: CDR1 SGHNT and CDR2 YENEEA. Written as DNA, the CDR3 is TGTGCCAGCAGCTTAGATCACCCCCCCCCGGAGCAGTACTTC. Translated, it gives CASSLDHPPPEQYF. Full variable domain (missing parts from reference TRBV11-3 and TRBJ2-7): EAGVVQSPRYKIIEKKQPVAFWCNPISGHNTLYWYLQNLGQGPELLIRYENEEAVDDSQLPKDRFSAERLKGVDSTLKIQPAELGDSAVYLCASSLDHPPPEQYFGPGTRLTVT.

This clonotype has more than one count but fewer than ten. V and J are TRBV19 and TRBJ2-2; 11 bases are shared with TRBD2. This CDR3 spans 19 amino acids. Germline CDR1 and CDR2: LNHDA and SQIVND (reference sequence). J lost 1 base, V lost 0 bases, and 7 bases had no gene match. CDR3 nucleotides: TGTGCCAGTAGTATAGATTGGACTAGCGGGCCCGTGAACACCGGGGAGCTGTTTTTT. Translating gives CASSIDWTSGPVNTGELFF. The full variable domain, with the rest looked up from reference TRBV19 and TRBJ2-2, is DGGITQSPKYLFRKEGQNVTLSCEQNLNHDAMYWYRQDPGQGLRLIYYSQIVNDFQKGDIAEGYSVSREKKESFPLTVTSAQKNPTAFYLCASSIDWTSGPVNTGELFFGEGSRLTVL.

This clonotype was detected ten times or more. V and J are TRBV7-2 and TRBJ1-1; possibly TRBD1 for D (5 bases). Trimming cost V 1 base and J 5 bases, with 20 bases left between them. The CDR3 spans 17 residues. Germline V gene sequence: CDR1 SGHTA, CDR2 FQGNSA. Here the CDR3 reads CASSLGGSRVGRTEAFF. The CDR3 nucleotides are TGTGCCAGCAGCTTAGGTGGGAGCAGGGTAGGGAGGACTGAAGCTTTCTTT.

There are a few counts of this clonotype. This sequence joins TRBV28 and TRBJ1-1, with unresolved D. V was cut by 7 bases and J by 5 bases, with 11 bases left in between. This CDR3 has 12 amino acids. CDR1 and CDR2 (germline): MDHEN, SYDVKM. In DNA, the CDR3 is TGTGCCAGCAACTGGGGTGAGACTGAAGCTTTCTTT. Translating it yields CASNWGETEAFF.

This clonotype was found many times. CDR3 sequence reads: CASSQAGTGFMNTEAFF. The CDR3 nucleotides are TGTGCCAGCAGCCAAGCGGGGACAGGGTTCATGAACACTGAAGCTTTCTTT. V usage is TRBV3-1 and J usage is TRBJ1-1, with 9 bases that match TRBD1. The CDR3 contains 17 residues. Trimming at V came to 1 base and at J to 0 bases, leaving 6 bases not matched to a gene. The germline CDR1 and CDR2 sequences are LGHDT and YNNKEL (reference sequence).

This clonotype has at least ten counts. V usage is TRBV30 and J usage is TRBJ1-6; the D is unclear. Looked up from germline, CDR1 is GTSNPN and CDR2 is SVGIG (reference sequence). Deletions cut 2 bases from V and 8 bases from J, with 13 bases between. CDR3 size: 14 residues. The CDR3 DNA sequence: TGTGCCTGGAGTAGGGAGGGAAAATATTCACCCCTCCACTTT. This sequence encodes CAWSREGKYSPLHF. The variable domain in full, completed from reference TRBV30 and TRBJ1-6, reads SQTIHQWPATLVQPVGSPLSLECTVEGTSNPNLYWYRQAAGRGLQLLFYSVGIGQISSEVPQNLSASRPQDRQFILSSKKLLLSDSGFYLCAWSREGKYSPLHFGNGTRLTVT.

In its sample, this clonotype was seen a few times. This chain uses TRBV13 with TRBJ2-7, with D possibly TRBD2 on 5 matching bases. V shed 1 base and J shed 4 bases, with 14 bases lying between them. Germline V gene sequence: CDR1 PRHDT, CDR2 FYEKMQ (reference sequence). The CDR3 is made up of 15 amino acids. This CDR3 is CASSLAPGGGYEQYF. The CDR3 nucleotides are TGTGCCAGCAGCTTAGCCCCAGGTGGCGGGTACGAGCAGTACTTC.

Many counts were recorded for this clonotype. The chain combines TRBV11-2 with TRBJ1-1, with D perhaps matching TRBD1 (5 bases). Trimming cost V 2 bases and J 5 bases, with 12 bases left between them. CDR3 length: 14 amino acids. CDR1 is SGHAT and CDR2 is FQNNGV in the germline V gene. The CDR3 DNA reads as TGTGCCAGCAGCTTAACAGGTCGTAGAACTGAAGCTTTCTTT. It translates to CASSLTGRRTEAFF.

Ten or more counts support this clonotype. The V and J genes are TRBV7-9 and TRBJ2-3; D gene unclear. Germline lookup yields CDR1 SEHNR and CDR2 FQNEAQ (reference sequence). The CDR3 runs 15 residues. Trimming cost V 0 bases and J 2 bases, with 9 bases left between them. CDR3 nucleotides: TGTGCCAGCAGCTTAGCGGTGCGGCCCACAGATACGCAGTATTTT. This codes for CASSLAVRPTDTQYF.

This clonotype was seen repeatedly, ten times or more. The chain recombines TRBV20-1 with TRBJ2-1; 7 nucleotides align to TRBD2. This CDR3 comprises 15 residues. Trimming took 6 bases from V and 5 from J; bases not matched to a gene: 13. The germline gives CDR1 DFQATT, CDR2 SNEGSKA (reference sequence). As DNA, the CDR3 is TGCAGTGCGTCACCGGGACTACTTCTAAACAATGAGCAGTTCTTC. This codes for CSASPGLLLNNEQFF.

Ten or more counts support this clonotype. This chain uses TRBV12-3 or TRBV12-4 with TRBJ2-1; 9 nucleotides align to TRBD2. Unmatched junction bases numbered 9, after V lost 2 bases and J lost 7 bases. CDR3 length equals 16 residues. CDR3 amino acids: CASSLMAGLAGNEQFF. The CDR3 DNA follows: TGTGCCAGCAGTTTAATGGCGGGACTAGCAGGGAATGAGCAGTTCTTC.

In its sample, this clonotype was seen a few times. Germline and junction disagree at one end, which may indicate a read error. The chain carries TRBV9 and TRBJ1-6; D remains ambiguous. Germline V gene data show CDR1 as SGDLS and CDR2 as YYNGEE. CDR3 size: 14 residues. The CDR3 DNA sequence: TGTGCCAGCAGCCTCGCCATTTCGTATTCCCCCCTCCACTTT. Residues: CASSLAISYSPLHF.

This clonotype was seen ten or more times. The genes are TRBV2 and TRBJ2-5; D is undetermined. Germline assignment: CDR1 SNHLY and CDR2 FYNNEI. This CDR3 region has 15 residues. Trimming left V 0 bases short and J 1 base short, with 9 bases between. CDR3 protein: CASSEAENSQETQYF. The CDR3 DNA reads TGTGCCAGCAGTGAAGCCGAGAACAGCCAAGAGACCCAGTACTTC.

This clonotype was seen ten or more times. The rearrangement uses TRBV7-2 and TRBJ2-1, with a possible D match to TRBD2 (6 bases). Per the germline V gene, CDR1 is SGHTA and CDR2 is FQGNSA. The CDR3 is 16 residues long. V lost 6 bases and J 4 bases, leaving 19 bases between the germline ends. The CDR3 reads CASSLTPGTYYNEQFF. The CDR3 region has the DNA TGTGCCAGCAGTCTCACGCCCGGGACTTATTACAATGAGCAGTTCTTC.

This clonotype was found many times. The rearrangement uses TRBV11-3 and TRBJ2-5; TRBD1 aligns across 10 bases. CDR1 is SGHNT and CDR2 is YENEEA in the germline V gene. Germline trimming cut 1 base from V and 1 base from J; bases unmatched to any gene: 6. The CDR3 has 17 residues. The CDR3 nucleotides read TGTGCCAGCAGCTTAGGCGGGGACAGGGGTCCCCAAGAGACCCAGTACTTC. It is translated as CASSLGGDRGPQETQYF.

J is TRBJ2-7 and V is TRBV29-1, with D tentatively TRBD1 (5 bases). Trimming removed 5 bases at V and 6 bases at J, with 14 bases between. Germline-derived CDR1 and CDR2 are SQVTM and ANQGSEA. The CDR3 sequence is 12 residues long. The DNA of the CDR3 is TGCAGCGTTCTCTCCCAGGGATCCGAGCAGTACTTC. This translates into CSVLSQGSEQYF.

Ten or more counts support this clonotype. The chain links TRBV30 to TRBJ1-3; 7 bases line up with TRBD1. Germline loops: CDR1 GTSNPN, CDR2 SVGIG (reference sequence). The CDR3 sequence is 13 residues long. This CDR3 is CGIDRASGNTIYF. For the CDR3, the DNA is TGTGGTATTGACAGGGCCTCTGGAAACACCATATATTTT.

V gene TRBV20-1 combines with J gene TRBJ2-7; 12 nucleotides match TRBD2. This CDR3 is 16 amino acids long. Germline V gene data show CDR1 as DFQATT and CDR2 as SNEGSKA (reference sequence). V shed 6 bases, J shed 3 bases, and the junction held 12 bases outside the gene matches. The CDR3 sequence is CSAEDRTSGTFYEQYF. The CDR3 DNA sequence: TGCAGTGCGGAAGATCGGACTAGCGGGACCTTCTACGAGCAGTACTTC.

The chain combines TRBV28 with TRBJ1-4; D is undetermined. CDR3 length equals 15 residues. Germline V gene sequence: CDR1 MDHEN, CDR2 SYDVKM. The V end was cut by 5 bases, the J end by 5 bases, with 15 bases between. CDR3 nucleotides: TGTGCCAGCAGTAACCCCGGACGGATCAATGAAAAACTGTTTTTT. It translates to CASSNPGRINEKLFF.

The chain couples TRBV29-1 to TRBJ1-2, with D possibly TRBD1 on 5 matching bases. V dropped 3 bases and J dropped 4 bases, with 9 bases sitting between them. Per germline, CDR1 SQVTM and CDR2 ANQGSEA. The CDR3 is 12 amino acids. The CDR3 nucleotides are TGCAGCGTTGAGACGACAGTCTATGGCTACACCTTC. Its protein product is CSVETTVYGYTF. Full variable domain (missing parts from reference TRBV29-1 and TRBJ1-2): SAVISQKPSRDICQRGTSLTIQCQVDSQVTMMFWYRQQPGQSLTLIATANQGSEATYESGFVIDKFPISRPNLTFSTLTVSNMSPEDSSIYLCSVETTVYGYTFGSGTRLTVV.

V and J are TRBV7-9 and TRBJ2-1, with D possibly being TRBD2 (6 bases). The CDR3 is 14 amino acids. The germline V gene has CDR1 SEHNR and CDR2 FQNEAQ (reference sequence). Trimming removed 5 bases at V and 3 bases at J, with 11 bases between. CDR3 in amino acids: CASSGSGIYNEQFF. The CDR3 region has the DNA TGTGCCAGCAGCGGTAGCGGCATCTACAATGAGCAGTTCTTC.

The chain carries TRBV20-1 and TRBJ1-2, with D possibly matching TRBD1 (5 bases). V lost 1 base, J lost 4 bases, and 10 bases lay in between. The CDR3 consists of 13 residues. The germline V gene encodes CDR1 DFQATT and CDR2 SNEGSKA (reference sequence). In nucleotides, the CDR3 is TGCAGTGCTAGAGTAATGCAGGGCTATGGCTACACCTTC. It is translated as CSARVMQGYGYTF.

The sample holds many counts of this clonotype. V usage is TRBV6-1 and J usage is TRBJ1-1; D remains ambiguous. CDR3 length equals 16 residues. Germline CDR1 is MNHNS and CDR2 is SASEGT. With 1 base removed from V and 3 bases from J, the gap between germline ends came to 15 bases. This CDR3 is CASSEGTAARDTEAFF. For the CDR3, the DNA is TGTGCCAGCAGTGAAGGGACCGCTGCTCGGGACACTGAAGCTTTCTTT.

This chain joins TRBV19 and TRBJ1-2; weak D call: TRBD1 (6 bases). The germline V gene has CDR1 LNHDA and CDR2 SQIVND (reference sequence). This CDR3 has 15 residues. V was pared by 9 bases and J by 7 bases, with 24 bases between. The CDR3 nucleotides read TGTGCCAGCCACGACCAACGGGGGGCTCGAGGTGGCTACACCTTC. Its protein is CASHDQRGARGGYTF.

This clonotype showed up many times. J is TRBJ2-1 and V is TRBV7-9; D not resolved. Trimming took off 4 bases at V and 10 bases at J, with 14 bases between the two ends. The CDR3 is made up of 13 amino acids. Germline V CDR1 and CDR2: SEHNR, FQNEAQ (reference sequence). The CDR3 coding sequence is TGTGCCAGCAGCTCCACTGGACCACGCGAGCAGTTCTTC. As protein: CASSSTGPREQFF.

In its sample, this clonotype was seen once. This may be a read error, as it is one base from a much larger clone. The chain links TRBV10-3 to TRBJ2-3; no definite D call. Germline loops: CDR1 ENHRY, CDR2 SYGVKD. This CDR3 comprises 13 residues. V was clipped by 10 bases and J by 3 bases, with 14 bases between them. The DNA of the CDR3 is TGTGCCACCCTGGGCCAAACTACAGATACGCAGTATTTT. Amino acids: CATLGQTTDTQYF.